Each of the 16 T cell receptor beta chains below was sequenced from the same sample in a study of blood T cell repertoires in COVID-19. Clones were read by immunoSEQ multiplex PCR, and TCRdb kept only the in-frame ones, dropping some. This sample has fewer than 20,000 clones, with more than 75% found just once. Input material: peripheral blood. Source of these receptors: a human donor with active COVID-19. The donor label of this sample is uncertain.

This chain connects TRBV19 to TRBJ1-2; 9 nucleotides line up with TRBD1. The CDR3 spans 14 residues. The V segment lost 10 bases and the J segment 7 bases; nucleotides outside the gene matches: 13. Germline CDR1 and CDR2: LNHDA and SQIVND (reference sequence). For the CDR3, the DNA is TGTGCCAAATTACAGGGGGCTGGTCTTCTTGGCTACACCTTC. The encoded protein is CAKLQGAGLLGYTF.

J is TRBJ2-3 and V is TRBV15; 10 bases are a match to TRBD2. This CDR3 region has 17 residues. Germline V CDR1 and CDR2: LNHNV, YYDKDF (reference sequence). After removal of 0 bases from V and 6 bases from J, the junction contained 9 bases not matched to a gene. CDR3 sequence reads: CATSRDWASGSSDTQYF. The CDR3 coding sequence is TGTGCCACCAGCAGAGATTGGGCTAGCGGGAGCTCGGATACGCAGTATTTT.

This sequence joins TRBV9 and TRBJ1-1, with 10 bases lining up with TRBD1. Germline assignment: CDR1 SGDLS and CDR2 YYNGEE. With V trimmed by 4 bases and J by 4 bases, 7 bases remained unmatched. The CDR3 is made up of 15 amino acids. The CDR3 DNA is TGTGCCAGCAGCCTCTGGACAGGGGGAGGCACTGAAGCTTTCTTT. It is translated as CASSLWTGGGTEAFF.

The rearrangement joins TRBV27 to TRBJ2-5; TRBD2 agrees at 7 bases. Germline CDR1 MNHEY, CDR2 SMNVEV (reference sequence). With 6 bases clipped from V and 5 bases from J, the junction kept 9 bases outside the gene matches. CDR3 length equals 14 residues. The CDR3: CASRIGEGRETQYF. The CDR3 DNA reads TGTGCCAGCAGAATAGGGGAGGGCCGGGAGACCCAGTACTTC.

The chain couples TRBV11-3 to TRBJ1-5; D remains unclear. The ends were cut back, 3 bases at V and 3 bases at J, with 24 bases in the middle. The germline V gene encodes CDR1 SGHNT and CDR2 YENEEA. This CDR3 is built from 19 residues. As DNA, the CDR3 is TGTGCCAGCAGCTTCCGTTACGGGGTAGCCCCTTGGAACAATCAGCCCCAGCATTTT. Amino acids: CASSFRYGVAPWNNQPQHF.

This chain links TRBV23-1 with TRBJ2-3, with TRBD1 identical over 7 bases. TRBV23-1 counts as an open reading frame of uncertain function. The CDR3 sequence is 18 residues long. The junction had 12 bases not matched to a gene; V was cut back by 2 bases and J by 1 base. The CDR3 spells CASSQPPPPGTGTDTQYF. CDR3 nucleotides: TGCGCCAGCAGTCAACCCCCCCCGCCCGGGACAGGCACAGATACGCAGTATTTT.

Points on this clone: A junction end diverges from the germline sequence, so it may reflect a read error. This chain connects TRBV7-7 to TRBJ2-5; 12 bases fit TRBD2. Germline CDR1 reads SSHAT; CDR2 reads FNYEAQ (reference sequence). CDR3 length: 15 residues. The CDR3 DNA sequence: TGTGCTAGCAGCTTAGGGGGACTAGCGGGAGAGACCCAGTACTTC. Translated, it gives CASSLGGLAGETQYF. The whole variable domain, remainder taken from reference TRBV7-7 and TRBJ2-5, is GAGVSQSPRYKVTKRGQDVTLRCDPISSHATLYWYQQALGQGPEFLTYFNYEAQPDKSGLPSDRFSAERPEGSISTLTIQRTEQRDSAMYRCASSLGGLAGETQYFGPGTRLLVL.

J is TRBJ2-5 and V is TRBV18; a possible D gene is TRBD2 (5 bases). The CDR3 spans 12 residues. With 2 bases removed from V and 7 bases from J, the gap between germline ends came to 8 bases. Per the germline V gene, CDR1 is KGHSH and CDR2 is LQKENI. CDR3 nucleotide sequence: TGTGCCAGCTCACCAATCGGAGGGACCCAGTACTTC. Its protein is CASSPIGGTQYF. Full variable domain (outside the CDR3, taken from reference TRBV18 and TRBJ2-5): NAGVMQNPRHLVRRRGQEARLRCSPMKGHSHVYWYRQLPEEGLKFMVYLQKENIIDESGMPKERFSAEFPKEGPSILRIQQVVRGDSAAYFCASSPIGGTQYFGPGTRLLVL.

V is TRBV5-1 and J is TRBJ2-5; TRBD2 aligns across 13 bases. The V segment lost 0 bases and the J segment 5 bases; nucleotides outside the gene matches: 4. Germline CDR1 is SGHRS and CDR2 is YFSETQ. The CDR3 extends over 16 amino acids. The CDR3 protein is CASSLAGLAGDETQYF. The DNA of the CDR3 is TGCGCCAGCAGCTTGGCTGGACTAGCGGGAGACGAGACCCAGTACTTC.

There are a few counts of this clone. The chain joins TRBV5-1 to TRBJ1-1; TRBD1 matches 10 bases. V dropped 5 bases and J dropped 1; count of bases not matched to a gene: 2. This CDR3 spans 14 amino acids. The germline V gene has CDR1 SGHRS and CDR2 YFSETQ. The DNA for the CDR3 is TGCGCCAGCAGTGGACAGGGGGGGAACACTGAAGCTTTCTTT. It translates to CASSGQGGNTEAFF.

V is TRBV18 and J is TRBJ2-6, with 7 positions matching TRBD2. Germline CDR1 is KGHSH and CDR2 is LQKENI. The CDR3 extends over 18 amino acids. Losses at the gene ends were 3 bases for V and 0 bases for J; bases not matched to a gene: 8. CDR3 amino acids: CASSPIGDYLSGANVLTF. The DNA of the CDR3 is TGTGCCAGCTCACCGATCGGGGACTACCTCTCTGGGGCCAACGTCCTGACTTTC.

J is TRBJ2-7 and V is TRBV2; 12 bases match TRBD2. V was clipped by 6 bases and J by 7 bases; unmatched bases: 13. Germline CDR1 SNHLY, CDR2 FYNNEI. CDR3 length: 16 residues. The CDR3 coding sequence is TGTGCCAGCAGGCCTACCCTAGCGGGGGGGCCGTGGGAGCAGTACTTC. It is translated as CASRPTLAGGPWEQYF.

This chain links TRBV5-4 with TRBJ2-5; 11 positions match TRBD2. The CDR3 covers 17 residues. Per germline, CDR1 SGHNT and CDR2 YYREEE (reference sequence). Germline trimming cut 0 bases from V and 7 bases from J; bases unmatched to any gene: 11. In DNA form, the CDR3 reads TGTGCCAGCAGCTTGGGTGGGACTAGCGGTACCACCGGGACCCAGTACTTC. Amino acids: CASSLGGTSGTTGTQYF.

V gene TRBV19 combines with J gene TRBJ1-2; weak D call: TRBD1 (5 bases). The germline gives CDR1 LNHDA, CDR2 SQIVND (reference sequence). V gave up 4 bases and J gave up 1 base, with 16 bases separating them. The CDR3 loop spans 16 amino acids. The CDR3 loop reads CASSTGRSRVNYGYTF. CDR3 DNA sequence: TGTGCCAGTAGTACTGGTCGAAGCAGGGTTAACTATGGCTACACCTTC. Supplemented by reference TRBV19 and TRBJ1-2, the full variable domain reads DGGITQSPKYLFRKEGQNVTLSCEQNLNHDAMYWYRQDPGQGLRLIYYSQIVNDFQKGDIAEGYSVSREKKESFPLTVTSAQKNPTAFYLCASSTGRSRVNYGYTFGSGTRLTVV.

The V gene is TRBV2, the J gene TRBJ2-7; 9 positions agree with TRBD1. The germline V gene encodes CDR1 SNHLY and CDR2 FYNNEI. J lost 7 bases, V lost 6 bases, and 4 bases had no gene match. The CDR3 has 12 amino acids. The CDR3 bases are TGTGCCAGCAGACAGGGGGCGGGGGAGCAGTACTTC. This encodes CASRQGAGEQYF.

V and J are TRBV20-1 and TRBJ2-2, with 8 nucleotides matching TRBD1. V gave up 3 bases and J gave up 5 bases; unmatched junction bases: 17. The CDR3 totals 18 residues. CDR1 and CDR2 (germline): DFQATT, SNEGSKA (reference sequence). CDR3 sequence reads: CSASSFYGRNRGTGELFF. CDR3 DNA: TGCAGTGCTAGTTCGTTTTATGGGCGTAACAGGGGGACCGGGGAGCTGTTTTTT.